This is a list of T cell receptor beta chains from one sample in a study of PD-L1 blockade in urothelial cancer. Data came from immunoSEQ multiplex PCR; TCRdb stores just in-frame clones and leaves some out. The sample holds roughly 50,000 clones, about four fifths seen once. Sequencing was performed on PBMCs, taken around atezolizumab (anti-PD-L1) treatment. These receptors were collected from a man between 65 and 80 years old with urothelial cancer. The CDR3 runs from the conserved cysteine through the conserved F or W. D genes are given only for firm matches. For some rows the clone size is stated as once, few or many, or as a class when expanded; others skip it.

v_gene	j_gene	d_gene	abundance	CDR3aa	CDR3nt
TRBV10-3	TRBJ2-2	-	-	CAISLATGMTNTGELFF	TGTGCCATCAGTCTAGCGACCGGGATGACGAACACCGGGGAGCTGTTTTTT
TRBV6-6	TRBJ2-1	-	-	CASCTGPYNEQFF	TGTGCCAGCTGTACAGGGCCCTACAATGAGCAGTTCTTC
TRBV5-1	TRBJ2-3	TRBD2	-	CASSGTSGPTDTQYF	TGCGCCAGCAGCGGGACTAGCGGACCCACAGATACGCAGTATTTT
TRBV25-1	TRBJ2-6	TRBD1	-	CASSKTGISLSGANVLTF	TGTGCCAGCAGTAAGACAGGGATAAGCCTCTCTGGGGCCAACGTCCTGACTTTC
TRBV7-2	TRBJ2-1	TRBD2	-	CASNLMGGNNEQFF	TGTGCCAGCAACCTAATGGGGGGGAACAATGAGCAGTTCTTC
TRBV27	TRBJ2-5	TRBD1	-	CASSLLGRGRSGTQYF	TGTGCCAGCAGTTTACTAGGCAGGGGGCGATCTGGGACCCAGTACTTC
TRBV7-8	TRBJ2-3	-	-	CASTLTEARVTDTQYF	TGTGCCAGCACCCTTACTGAGGCCAGGGTAACAGATACGCAGTATTTT
TRBV7-3	TRBJ2-3	TRBD2	-	CASSISGTSGGDTQYF	TGTGCCAGCAGCATATCCGGGACTAGCGGGGGAGATACGCAGTATTTT
TRBV28	TRBJ1-1	-	few	CASTRTGTLNTEAFF	TGTGCCAGCACCAGGACCGGGACATTGAACACTGAAGCTTTCTTT
TRBV5-1	TRBJ2-1	-	-	CACRGGVNNEQFF	TGCGCCTGCCGAGGGGGAGTGAACAATGAGCAGTTCTTC
TRBV10-3	TRBJ1-2	TRBD1	once	CAISDGTGKYYGYTF	TGTGCCATCAGTGATGGGACAGGGAAGTATTATGGCTACACCTTC
TRBV28	TRBJ1-1	TRBD1	-	CASRPGQTNTEAFF	TGTGCCAGCAGGCCGGGACAGACGAACACTGAAGCTTTCTTT
TRBV6-1	TRBJ2-7	-	-	CASTTPAGPHYEQYF	TGTGCCAGCACCACTCCAGCAGGGCCGCACTACGAGCAGTACTTC
TRBV5-4	TRBJ1-2	-	-	CASSLEGLGGYTF	TGTGCCAGCAGCTTGGAGGGGCTCGGGGGCTACACCTTC
TRBV28	TRBJ2-2	TRBD2	once	CASSLYGGGPSGELFF	TGTGCCAGCAGTTTATACGGGGGAGGGCCATCCGGGGAGCTGTTTTTT
TRBV5-1	TRBJ1-1	TRBD1	-	CASSFPDRGTEAFF	TGCGCCAGCAGCTTTCCAGACAGGGGGACTGAAGCTTTCTTT
TRBV11-2	TRBJ2-7	-	-	CATRSGGRSYEQYF	TGTGCCACCCGTTCCGGGGGACGAAGCTACGAGCAGTACTTC
TRBV5-1	TRBJ2-5	-	-	CASSLAGTPQETQYF	TGCGCCAGCAGCTTGGCCGGGACTCCGCAAGAGACCCAGTACTTC
TRBV6-1	TRBJ2-1	-	-	CASSEQGGGPYNEQFF	TGTGCCAGCAGTGAACAGGGAGGGGGGCCCTACAATGAGCAGTTCTTC
TRBV18	TRBJ2-7	TRBD1	once	CASSPQGQGAYEQYF	TGTGCCAGCTCACCTCAGGGACAGGGGGCATACGAGCAGTACTTC
TRBV27	TRBJ1-1	TRBD1	-	CASSHHRGKGTEAFF	TGTGCCAGCAGTCACCACAGGGGAAAAGGAACTGAAGCTTTCTTT
TRBV2	TRBJ1-1	TRBD1	few	CASRDRGNTEAFF	TGTGCCAGCAGGGACAGGGGAAACACTGAAGCTTTCTTT
TRBV6-1	TRBJ2-5	TRBD1	few	CASSVLRGTGETQYF	TGTGCCAGCAGTGTCCTCAGGGGGACGGGGGAGACCCAGTACTTC
TRBV18	TRBJ1-4	-	once	CASSPPGGTNEKLFF	TGTGCCAGCTCACCGCCGGGGGGCACTAATGAAAAACTGTTTTTT
TRBV6-1	TRBJ2-4	TRBD2	few	CASGTTGDIQYF	TGTGCTAGCGGGACCACGGGGGACATTCAGTACTTC
TRBV7-9	TRBJ2-5	-	-	CASSDAAIQETQYF	TGTGCCAGCAGCGATGCGGCGATCCAAGAGACCCAGTACTTC
TRBV4-1	TRBJ2-2	TRBD1	few	CASSQYGQEANTGELFF	TGCGCCAGCAGCCAATACGGACAGGAAGCGAACACCGGGGAGCTGTTTTTT
TRBV29-1	TRBJ2-5	TRBD2	-	CSVDPGLAGQETQYF	TGCAGCGTTGACCCGGGACTAGCGGGACAAGAGACCCAGTACTTC
TRBV7-2	TRBJ2-5	TRBD2	-	CASSPGLAAEGETQYF	TGTGCCAGCAGCCCGGGACTAGCGGCCGAGGGGGAGACCCAGTACTTC
TRBV5-4	TRBJ2-7	TRBD2	-	CASSYGLAGAYEQYF	TGTGCCAGCAGCTACGGACTAGCGGGTGCCTACGAGCAGTACTTC
TRBV7-8	TRBJ1-4	-	-	CASSLGREELFF	TGTGCCAGCAGCTTAGGACGGGAGGAACTGTTTTTT
TRBV5-1	TRBJ2-2	-	-	CASSTGPPNTGELFF	TGCGCCAGCAGCACAGGGCCTCCGAACACCGGGGAGCTGTTTTTT
TRBV14	TRBJ2-7	TRBD1	-	CASSYRDRSTYEQYF	TGTGCCAGCAGCTACCGGGACAGGTCAACCTACGAGCAGTACTTC
TRBV30	TRBJ1-5	-	-	CAWSVTPVVGGSQPQHF	TGTGCCTGGAGTGTTACGCCTGTCGTAGGGGGAAGTCAGCCCCAGCATTTT
TRBV5-1	TRBJ2-7	TRBD1	-	CASRTGTGAYEQYF	TGCGCCAGCCGAACCGGGACAGGGGCCTACGAGCAGTACTTC
TRBV10-3	TRBJ2-1	TRBD2	-	CAISEGLAGVDEQFF	TGTGCCATCAGTGAGGGACTAGCGGGAGTGGATGAGCAGTTCTTC
TRBV6-6	TRBJ1-3	TRBD1	few	CASSLGQGPNTIYF	TGTGCCAGCAGTTTGGGACAGGGGCCGAACACCATATATTTT
TRBV10-1	TRBJ2-3	-	-	CASSEQTDTQYF	TGCGCCAGCAGTGAACAGACAGATACGCAGTATTTT
TRBV11-2	TRBJ2-5	-	many	CASSWDSQETQYF	TGTGCCAGCAGCTGGGACTCCCAAGAGACCCAGTACTTC
TRBV30	TRBJ1-5	-	-	CAWSVRYSQPQHF	TGTGCCTGGAGTGTACGTTATAGTCAGCCCCAGCATTTT
TRBV4-1	TRBJ2-1	TRBD2	-	CASSPQGTSGRNNEQFF	TGCGCCAGCAGCCCCCAGGGGACTAGCGGGAGGAACAATGAGCAGTTCTTC